These 11 T cell receptor beta chains originate from one sample sequenced in a study of shared clonotypes between healthy human individuals. Produced via immunoSEQ multiplex PCR; TCRdb's table is partial and in-frame only. The table records about a million clones, about three quarters of them present only once. The specimen was memory CD4+ T cells sorted from blood. Sample subset: CD45RA-negative fraction. The receptors were gathered from a man between 18 and 29 years old in good health.

This clone was picked up one time. Other nucleotide sequences in the sample specify the same CDR3. This rearrangement joins TRBV4-3 to TRBJ2-2; TRBD1 matches 7 bases. This CDR3 is 15 amino acids long. With 1 base clipped from V and 2 bases from J, the junction kept 1 base outside the gene matches. Germline-derived CDR1 and CDR2 are LGHNA and YSLEER. CDR3 protein: CASSQGQGNTGELFF. The CDR3 region has the DNA TGCGCCAGCAGCCAAGGACAGGGAAACACCGGGGAGCTGTTTTTT.

V is TRBV5-4 and J is TRBJ2-5; the match to TRBD2 covers 9 bases. Germline V gives CDR1 SGHNT, CDR2 YYREEE (reference sequence). The CDR3 is 16 residues long. The ends lost 3 bases at V and 3 bases at J; junction bases unmatched: 9. In nucleotides, the CDR3 is TGTGCCAGCAGCTCTCCCGGGCGGGGGGGTAAAGAGACCCAGTACTTC. It yields the protein CASSSPGRGGKETQYF.

This sequence joins TRBV5-1 and TRBJ2-1; D may correspond to TRBD1 or TRBD2 (6 bases each). V shed 1 base and J shed 6 bases, with 14 bases lying between them. The germline CDR1 and CDR2 sequences are SGHRS and YFSETQ. The CDR3 is 15 residues long. The DNA for the CDR3 is TGCGCCAGCAGCTTGATGAGGGGGGCCGGCAATGAGCAGTTCTTC. This translates into CASSLMRGAGNEQFF.

The chain combines TRBV2 with TRBJ1-6; D is undetermined. V was clipped by 3 bases and J by 10 bases, with 7 bases between them. Germline-derived CDR1 and CDR2 are SNHLY and FYNNEI. The CDR3 runs to 12 residues. CDR3 loop: CASSDLGSPLHF. For the CDR3, the DNA is TGTGCCAGCAGTGACCTTGGATCACCCCTCCACTTT.

The genes are TRBV12-5 and TRBJ2-3; 8 bases align to TRBD1. Germline V gene sequence: CDR1 LGHNT, CDR2 FRNRAP. With V trimmed by 5 bases and J by 3 bases, 4 bases remained unmatched. The CDR3 is made up of 14 amino acids. CDR3 coding DNA: TGTGCTAGTGGTCCTCAGGGGGCGACAGATACGCAGTATTTT. Protein product: CASGPQGATDTQYF.

This clone was seen only a few times. V and J are TRBV11-2 and TRBJ1-3; D is unclear. From germline, CDR1 is SGHAT and CDR2 FQNNGV. The CDR3 spans 12 residues. Trimming stripped 2 bases from V and 8 bases from J, with 7 bases between. CDR3 in DNA: TGTGCCAGCAGCTTATCTATCGACACCATATATTTT. Amino acid sequence: CASSLSIDTIYF.

This sequence joins TRBV14 and TRBJ2-2; D might be TRBD2 (5 bases). The length of the CDR3 is 15 residues. The V gene lost 0 bases and the J gene lost 2 bases, with 7 bases spanning the gap. Germline lookup yields CDR1 SGHDN and CDR2 FVKESK. The CDR3 region is CASSQDGLNTGELFF. The DNA for the CDR3 is TGTGCCAGCAGCCAAGACGGACTCAACACCGGGGAGCTGTTTTTT.

The chain has TRBV27 and TRBJ2-7; unclear D gene. The CDR3 has 13 amino acids. Trimming pared 4 bases from V and 6 bases from J, leaving 13 bases between. The germline gives CDR1 MNHEY, CDR2 SMNVEV (reference sequence). CDR3 DNA sequence: TGTGCCAGCAGTTACCGACCGGTCCTCGAGCAGTACTTC. Its protein product is CASSYRPVLEQYF.

The chain is built from TRBV9 and TRBJ2-6, with 7 bases fitting TRBD1. Trimming removed 4 bases from V and 0 bases from J; junction bases left unmatched: 7. This CDR3 comprises 17 residues. Germline-derived CDR1 and CDR2 are SGDLS and YYNGEE. The DNA of the CDR3 is TGTGCCAGCAGCCCCCGACAGGGCCTCTCTGGGGCCAACGTCCTGACTTTC. Amino acid sequence: CASSPRQGLSGANVLTF. Full variable domain (rest looked up from reference TRBV9 and TRBJ2-6): DSGVTQTPKHLITATGQRVTLRCSPRSGDLSVYWYQQSLDQGLQFLIQYYNGEERAKGNILERFSAQQFPDLHSELNLSSLELGDSALYFCASSPRQGLSGANVLTFGAGSRLTVL.

The CDR3 DNA reads as TGTGCCAGCAGTGTAACAGCGGGGGGGCGGAATGAGCAGTTCTTC. Its translation is CASSVTAGGRNEQFF. The chain links TRBV2 to TRBJ2-1; the match to TRBD2 covers 10 bases. Germline V gives CDR1 SNHLY, CDR2 FYNNEI. V shed 4 bases, J shed 7 bases, and the junction held 7 bases outside the gene matches. The CDR3 sequence is 15 residues long.

The rearrangement joins TRBV19 to TRBJ2-7; D is uncertain. The germline CDR1 and CDR2 sequences are LNHDA and SQIVND (reference sequence). The CDR3 has 14 amino acids. The V end was cut by 4 bases, the J end by 5 bases, with 15 bases between. In DNA form, the CDR3 reads TGTGCCAGTAGTAGCCTTGGCGTTCTGCACGAGCAGTACTTC. It codes for CASSSLGVLHEQYF.